Following are 4 T cell receptor beta chains from one sample sequenced in a study of T cell repertoires in cytomegalovirus infection. TCRdb reprocessed the reads with MiXCR, giving one entry per CDR3 protein. The table shows approximately 700,000 distinct CDR3 sequences, with roughly 35% occurring only once. Sequencing was done on a sample of PBMCs. The receptors derive from a human donor in good health (CMV status not recorded). Some clones in this sample may be carry-over from other donors' samples.

This chain joins TRBV6-6 and TRBJ1-1, with D possibly TRBD1 on 5 matching bases. The CDR3 contains 12 residues. Trimming stripped 11 bases from V and 1 base from J, with 11 bases between. Per germline, CDR1 MNHNY and CDR2 SVGAGI (reference sequence). CDR3 coding DNA: TGTGCCGGAGGGGCAGCGAACACTGAAGCTTTCTTT. It translates to CAGGAANTEAFF.

With regard to this clonotype: A much larger clone lies one base from this, so it may be a read error. This chain connects TRBV28 to TRBJ2-6, with D perhaps TRBD1 (5 bases). The V end was cut by 5 bases, the J end by 0 bases, with 17 bases between. The CDR3 runs 18 residues. CDR1 is MDHEN and CDR2 is SYDVKM in the germline V gene. In nucleotides, the CDR3 is TGTGCCAGCAGTCAGGGTAAGCAGCTCCGCTCTGGGGCCAACGTCCTGACTTTC. Translated, it gives CASSQGKQLRSGANVLTF.

V and J are TRBV5-1 and TRBJ2-7; the D gene is possibly TRBD2 (6 bases). CDR3 length: 14 amino acids. The V and J ends lost 4 bases and 5 bases respectively, with 16 bases between them. Germline assignment: CDR1 SGHRS and CDR2 YFSETQ. CDR3 coding DNA: TGCGCCAGCAGCGCGGGACTCCAGACCCACGAGCAGTACTTC. Protein: CASSAGLQTHEQYF.

This chain connects TRBV20-1 to TRBJ2-7, with TRBD2 identical over 9 bases. V trimming: 6 bases; J trimming: 3 bases; junction bases outside the gene matches: 12. Germline V gives CDR1 DFQATT, CDR2 SNEGSKA (reference sequence). CDR3 length equals 15 residues. The CDR3 nucleotides are TGCAGTGCGGGCGGAAACCAGCGGGGGGTCTACGAGCAGTACTTC. Translation: CSAGGNQRGVYEQYF.